This entry lists 32 T cell receptor beta chains sequenced from one sample in a study of blood T cell repertoires in COVID-19. Measured with immunoSEQ multiplex PCR; TCRdb has only the in-frame clones, and not every one. The sample has around 290,000 clones; approximately 86% are singletons. Material for sequencing was PBMCs or T cells enriched from blood (not recorded which). Receptors were obtained from a woman between 18 and 29 years old who had recovered from COVID-19.

This clone has more than one count but fewer than ten. V and J are TRBV19 and TRBJ1-4; D is undetermined. Trimming stripped 5 bases from V and 0 bases from J, with 25 bases between. Germline-derived CDR1 and CDR2 are LNHDA and SQIVND (reference sequence). This CDR3 has 20 amino acids. The CDR3 nucleotides are TGTGCCAGTAGTCCCGTCTTGGACTCCCTCAAGGTTGCAACTAATGAAAAACTGTTTTTT. Protein sequence: CASSPVLDSLKVATNEKLFF.

V and J are TRBV27 and TRBJ2-5; TRBD1 agrees at 9 bases. The germline V gene has CDR1 MNHEY and CDR2 SMNVEV (reference sequence). CDR3 length: 18 amino acids. V trimming: 2 bases; J trimming: 5 bases; junction bases outside the gene matches: 15. The CDR3 spells CASSLRGGADRGWETQYF. CDR3 coding DNA: TGTGCCAGCAGTTTAAGGGGGGGTGCGGACAGGGGATGGGAGACCCAGTACTTC.

V usage is TRBV28 and J usage is TRBJ2-1, with D tentatively TRBD2 (6 bases). The length of the CDR3 is 14 residues. Germline V gene sequence: CDR1 MDHEN, CDR2 SYDVKM. Between the trimmed V and J ends, which lost 3 bases and 4 bases, there was a span of 10 bases. CDR3 residues: CASSFRLGYNEQFF. CDR3 sequence (DNA): TGTGCCAGCAGTTTCCGACTAGGTTACAATGAGCAGTTCTTC.

The J gene is TRBJ1-6, the V gene TRBV15; no clear D gene. Germline CDR1 LNHNV, CDR2 YYDKDF (reference sequence). The CDR3 sequence is 15 residues long. V was pared by 1 base and J by 6 bases, with 10 bases between. The CDR3 protein is CATSRVIAGNSPLHF. CDR3 coding DNA: TGTGCCACCAGCAGAGTTATCGCGGGTAATTCACCCCTCCACTTT.

The genes are TRBV5-4 and TRBJ1-1, with TRBD1 identical over 7 bases. In germline, CDR1 is SGHNT, CDR2 YYREEE (reference sequence). Trimming cost V 3 bases and J 1 base; bases outside gene matches: 3. The CDR3 is 14 amino acids. The CDR3 region has the DNA TGTGCCAGCAGCTGGACAGGCGCGAACACTGAAGCTTTCTTT. As protein: CASSWTGANTEAFF.

This clone has only one observation. The V call is TRBV19, the J call TRBJ1-2; perhaps TRBD1 as D (6 bases). The CDR3 is 15 amino acids. Germline assignment: CDR1 LNHDA and CDR2 SQIVND (reference sequence). Trimming left V 3 bases short and J 3 bases short, with 14 bases between. The CDR3 DNA is TGTGCCAGTAGTATCCCCGCCGGGGGGCACTATGGCTACACCTTC. Protein sequence: CASSIPAGGHYGYTF.

This rearrangement joins TRBV5-4 to TRBJ1-2; D is possibly TRBD1 (5 bases). The CDR3 covers 14 residues. Germline-derived CDR1 and CDR2 are SGHNT and YYREEE (reference sequence). Trimming took 0 bases from V and 3 from J, leaving 9 bases between them. CDR3 DNA: TGTGCCAGCAGCTTGGATCAGGGCGACTATGGCTACACCTTC. Translation: CASSLDQGDYGYTF.

V gene TRBV18 combines with J gene TRBJ1-1, with D tentatively TRBD1 (6 bases). The CDR3 has 17 amino acids. Germline values: CDR1 KGHSH, CDR2 LQKENI. Between the trimmed V and J ends, which lost 2 bases and 5 bases, there was a span of 21 bases. In DNA form, the CDR3 reads TGTGCCAGCTCACCAAGCGGGGGCAGGGGCTTGGGTACTGAAGCTTTCTTT. It codes for CASSPSGGRGLGTEAFF.

The chain has TRBV4-1 and TRBJ2-7; 7 bases fit TRBD2. The germline gives CDR1 MGHRA, CDR2 YSYEKL. The CDR3 spans 16 residues. Trimming removed 5 bases from V and 3 bases from J; junction bases left unmatched: 13. The CDR3 DNA sequence: TGCGCCAGCAGCGCCCCTGGCGGGAGAAGAGACTACGAGCAGTACTTC. Translating it yields CASSAPGGRRDYEQYF.

This chain links TRBV2 with TRBJ1-5; TRBD1 agrees at 11 bases. The CDR3 contains 15 residues. J was trimmed by 3 bases and V by 6 bases; bases with no gene match: 4. CDR1 and CDR2 (germline): SNHLY, FYNNEI. The DNA of the CDR3 is TGTGCCAGCAGAGGGGACAGGGGGTACAATCAGCCCCAGCATTTT. Protein product: CASRGDRGYNQPQHF.

The chain employs TRBV7-7 and TRBJ2-7, with a tentative D call TRBD2 (5 bases). The CDR3 sequence is 15 residues long. Between the trimmed V and J ends, which lost 1 base and 3 bases, there was a span of 13 bases. Germline CDR1 reads SSHAT; CDR2 reads FNYEAQ (reference sequence). CDR3 region: CASSLGASRLYEQYF. In nucleotides, the CDR3 is TGTGCCAGCAGCTTAGGGGCTAGCCGCCTCTACGAGCAGTACTTC.

The V gene is TRBV2, the J gene TRBJ1-2; 9 positions agree with TRBD1. CDR1 SNHLY and CDR2 FYNNEI come from the germline V gene. Unmatched junction bases numbered 17, after V lost 6 bases and J lost 12 bases. The CDR3 is made up of 15 amino acids. The CDR3 DNA is TGTGCCAGCAGCCCGGAGGGACAGGGTAATTCTAGAGACACCTTC. Its translation: CASSPEGQGNSRDTF.

The chain employs TRBV29-1 and TRBJ2-3; 9 nucleotides align to TRBD2. In germline, CDR1 is SQVTM, CDR2 ANQGSEA. The CDR3 totals 13 residues. The J segment lost 4 bases and the V segment lost 3 bases, leaving 2 bases of the junction unmatched. The CDR3 loop is CSVEGGGADTQYF. The CDR3 DNA is TGCAGCGTTGAGGGCGGGGGGGCAGATACGCAGTATTTT.

The rearrangement uses TRBV18 and TRBJ2-7; 9 positions agree with TRBD1. Germline loops: CDR1 KGHSH, CDR2 LQKENI. The CDR3 covers 15 residues. With 0 bases clipped from V and 6 bases from J, the junction kept 6 bases outside the gene matches. The CDR3 loop reads CASSPPGTGRVEQYF. In DNA, the CDR3 is TGTGCCAGCTCACCACCTGGGACAGGGCGTGTCGAGCAGTACTTC. The variable domain in full, with the rest retrieved from reference TRBV18 and TRBJ2-7, is NAGVMQNPRHLVRRRGQEARLRCSPMKGHSHVYWYRQLPEEGLKFMVYLQKENIIDESGMPKERFSAEFPKEGPSILRIQQVVRGDSAAYFCASSPPGTGRVEQYFGPGTRLTVT.

The chain employs TRBV21-1 and TRBJ2-7; TRBD1 is taken as the D call from the table, unchecked against the DNA. TRBV21-1 constitutes a pseudogene. The CDR3 runs to 17 residues. The CDR3 bases are TGTGCCAGCACCCGAAGGTCCCGCAGGGGCCACTCCTACGAGCAGTACTTC. Translation gives CASTRRSRRGHSYEQYF.

The chain recombines TRBV11-1 with TRBJ2-3; TRBD2 agrees at 7 bases. Germline CDR1 is SGHAT and CDR2 is FQDESV (reference sequence). There are 15 residues in the CDR3. V lost 5 bases, J lost 0 bases, and 5 bases stayed unmatched. CDR3 residues: CASSPLSGSTDTQYF. The CDR3 coding sequence is TGTGCCAGCAGCCCCCTTAGCGGGAGCACAGATACGCAGTATTTT.

The chain is built from TRBV7-3 and TRBJ2-3, with 13 bases that match TRBD2. CDR1 and CDR2 from the germline V gene are SGHTA and FQGTGA. J gave up 4 bases and V 5 bases, and 9 bases lay outside the gene matches. CDR3 length: 17 amino acids. The CDR3 loop is CASSQKRGLAGPDTQYF. In DNA form, the CDR3 reads TGTGCCAGCAGCCAAAAGAGGGGACTAGCGGGACCAGATACGCAGTATTTT. The variable domain in full, completed from reference TRBV7-3 and TRBJ2-3, reads GAGVSQTPSNKVTEKGKYVELRCDPISGHTALYWYRQSLGQGPEFLIYFQGTGAADDSGLPNDRFFAVRPEGSVSTLKIQRTERGDSAVYLCASSQKRGLAGPDTQYFGPGTRLTVL.

CDR3 in amino acids: CASSEVKQVGNQPQHF. For the CDR3, the DNA is TGTGCCAGCAGTGAAGTAAAACAAGTGGGCAATCAGCCCCAGCATTTT. The V call is TRBV25-1, the J call TRBJ1-5; D gene ambiguous. This CDR3 comprises 16 residues. Looked up from germline, CDR1 is MGHDK and CDR2 is SYGVNS. V was trimmed by 2 bases and J by 2 bases, leaving 13 bases between them.

This chain links TRBV4-1 with TRBJ2-1; 7 bases map to TRBD2. The CDR3 has 14 residues. V was pared by 0 bases and J by 6 bases, with 2 bases of the junction left unmatched. Germline V gene sequence: CDR1 MGHRA, CDR2 YSYEKL. The CDR3 sequence: CASSQDRLANEQFF. DNA for the CDR3: TGCGCCAGCAGCCAAGATCGACTAGCCAATGAGCAGTTCTTC.

The J gene is TRBJ1-1, the V gene TRBV12-3 or TRBV12-4; D is unclear. V lost 1 base, J lost 8 bases, and 8 bases lay in between. The CDR3 contains 12 residues. Here the CDR3 DNA reads TGTGCCAGCAGTTTAGGAATCGGGGAAGCTTTCTTT. Its translation is CASSLGIGEAFF.

The chain recombines TRBV11-3 with TRBJ2-1, with 7 bases matching TRBD2. V was pared by 3 bases and J by 16 bases, with 15 bases of the junction left unmatched. The CDR3 runs 14 residues. Per germline, CDR1 SGHNT and CDR2 YENEEA. CDR3 coding DNA: TGTGCCAGCAGCTTTGGGCCTCAAAAGCGGGACGAATTCTTC. Its protein product is CASSFGPQKRDEFF.

This clone was seen only once. CDR3 residues: CASSYSIGAGALYEQYF. The DNA for the CDR3 is TGTGCCAGCAGTTACTCGATCGGGGCGGGAGCCCTCTACGAGCAGTACTTC. J is TRBJ2-7 and V is TRBV6-2 or TRBV6-3, with TRBD2 identical over 7 bases. Germline V CDR1 and CDR2: MNHEY, SVGEGT. V trimming: 0 bases; J trimming: 3 bases; junction bases outside the gene matches: 11. CDR3 length: 17 amino acids.

The gene calls are TRBV6-1 and TRBJ2-5; 8 nucleotides align to TRBD1. Unmatched junction bases numbered 2, after V lost 3 bases and J lost 2 bases. This CDR3 is 14 amino acids long. The V gene's germline CDR1 is MNHNS and CDR2 SASEGT. Here the CDR3 reads CASSETGVQETQYF. The CDR3 DNA reads TGTGCCAGCAGTGAGACAGGGGTTCAAGAGACCCAGTACTTC.

The J gene is TRBJ2-1, the V gene TRBV10-1; 13 bases match TRBD2. The CDR3 runs 19 residues. V lost 2 bases and J lost 5; bases outside the gene matches: 12. From germline, CDR1 is WNHNN and CDR2 SYGVQD (reference sequence). The CDR3 region is CASSEDGLAGAKEHNEQFF. DNA of the CDR3: TGCGCCAGCAGTGAGGACGGACTAGCGGGGGCTAAGGAGCACAATGAGCAGTTCTTC.

The rearrangement uses TRBV7-9 and TRBJ1-5; D might be TRBD1 (6 bases). The CDR3 length is 14 residues. The V end was cut by 2 bases, the J end by 6 bases, with 11 bases between. Germline CDR1 SEHNR, CDR2 FQNEAQ (reference sequence). The DNA for the CDR3 is TGTGCCAGCAGCTTACCGGGAGGGGGTCAGCCCCAGCATTTT. Protein sequence: CASSLPGGGQPQHF. Full variable domain (missing parts from reference TRBV7-9 and TRBJ1-5): DTGVSQNPRHKITKRGQNVTFRCDPISEHNRLYWYRQTLGQGPEFLTYFQNEAQLEKSRLLSDRFSAERPKGSFSTLEIQRTEQGDSAMYLCASSLPGGGQPQHFGDGTRLSIL.

The chain is built from TRBV21-1 and TRBJ1-4; the D call in the table, TRBD1, was not verified against the DNA. TRBV21-1 constitutes a pseudogene. CDR3 length: 15 residues. The CDR3 DNA reads TGTGCCAGCAGCAAAAGACAGGCGTCTAATGAAAAACTGTTTTTT. Translated, it gives CASSKRQASNEKLFF.

In its sample, this clone was seen once. The chain recombines TRBV6-5 with TRBJ2-5, with 13 nucleotides matching TRBD2. V was clipped by 6 bases and J by 1 base; unmatched bases: 2. The CDR3 totals 15 residues. Germline CDR1 reads MNHEY; CDR2 reads SVGAGI. CDR3 protein: CASRTSGRIQETQYF. The CDR3 DNA follows: TGTGCCAGCAGGACTAGCGGGAGGATCCAAGAGACCCAGTACTTC.

This rearrangement joins TRBV27 to TRBJ2-2; a weak D match, TRBD1 (7 bases). Germline V lookup: CDR1 MNHEY, CDR2 SMNVEV (reference sequence). Trimming stripped 0 bases from V and 5 bases from J, with 13 bases between. The CDR3 has 16 amino acids. CDR3 in DNA: TGTGCCAGCAGTTTATCCGCAGGGGGGAAGACCGGGGAGCTGTTTTTT. Translating it yields CASSLSAGGKTGELFF.

This clone appeared a few times. The chain is built from TRBV18 and TRBJ1-5; D remains ambiguous. This CDR3 comprises 13 residues. Germline V gene sequence: CDR1 KGHSH, CDR2 LQKENI. Trimming stripped 2 bases from V and 5 bases from J, with 7 bases between. The CDR3 DNA reads as TGTGCCAGCTCACCAGCGGAGTATCAGCCCCAGCATTTT. Its protein is CASSPAEYQPQHF. Drawing the rest from reference TRBV18 and TRBJ1-5, the complete variable domain is NAGVMQNPRHLVRRRGQEARLRCSPMKGHSHVYWYRQLPEEGLKFMVYLQKENIIDESGMPKERFSAEFPKEGPSILRIQQVVRGDSAAYFCASSPAEYQPQHFGDGTRLSIL.

The V and J genes are TRBV5-8 and TRBJ2-1; the D gene is possibly TRBD1 (8 bases). The V end lost 3 bases, the J end lost 8 bases, and 18 bases lay between the germline ends. Germline V gene data show CDR1 as SGHTS and CDR2 as YDEGEE. This CDR3 is built from 15 residues. This CDR3 is CASSSALQGGYEQFF. CDR3 DNA sequence: TGTGCCAGCAGCTCGGCCTTACAGGGGGGGTATGAGCAGTTCTTC.

This clone showed up just a few times. For the CDR3, the DNA is TGTGCCAGCACCCCCATGAGTAGCAGTACAGATACGCAGTATTTT. It yields the protein CASTPMSSSTDTQYF. The rearrangement links TRBV11-2 to TRBJ2-3; D remains ambiguous. Per the germline V gene, CDR1 is SGHAT and CDR2 is FQNNGV. The germline V and J ends were trimmed by 7 bases and 3 bases, with 17 bases remaining between them. The CDR3 loop spans 15 amino acids.

This chain connects TRBV3-1 (or the pseudogene TRBV3-2) to TRBJ2-7, with a weak D call TRBD2 (5 bases). CDR1 is LGHDT, CDR2 YNNKEL, per germline (reference sequence). V lost 1 base and J lost 5, with 24 bases in between. The length of the CDR3 is 18 residues. CDR3 nucleotide sequence: TGTGCCAGCAGCCAAGTTTTTCTCCGGCCGGACTCTTCTAACGAGCAGTACTTC. Protein product: CASSQVFLRPDSSNEQYF.